Each of the 3 T cell receptor beta chains below was sequenced from the same sample in a study of T cell repertoires in cytomegalovirus infection. Each CDR3 protein is one row after TCRdb ran MiXCR on the reads. Counted here are roughly 130,000 distinct CDR3 sequences, 20% to 30% occurring once; the ten biggest clones make up roughly 35%. Their antigens are not known. Sample: PBMCs, sequenced either directly or after in vitro stimulation (not recorded which). The receptor source for this set is a human donor in good health (CMV status not recorded). Some clones in this sample may be carry-over from other donors' samples.

This clonotype was seen repeatedly, ten times or more. This chain links TRBV28 with TRBJ1-1, with TRBD1 matching over 8 bases. The CDR3 is 16 amino acids. The germline V gene has CDR1 MDHEN and CDR2 SYDVKM. Trimming took 2 bases from V and 6 from J; bases not matched to a gene: 11. The CDR3 region has the DNA TGTGCCAGCAGTTTACCGACAGGGGTGCCACGGGCTGAAGCTTTCTTT. Protein sequence: CASSLPTGVPRAEAFF.

This clonotype was counted many times. The chain has TRBV7-2 and TRBJ2-1; D remains ambiguous. The CDR3 has 11 amino acids. Germline V lookup: CDR1 SGHTA, CDR2 FQGNSA. V gave up 3 bases and J gave up 11 bases, with 8 bases separating them. The CDR3, as DNA: TGTGCCAGCAGCTTTGGGGTCAAGCAGTTCTTC. Encoded protein: CASSFGVKQFF.

The sample holds many counts of this clonotype. This chain links TRBV7-3 with TRBJ2-2, with 7 bases fitting TRBD1. The CDR3 length is 15 residues. Germline assignment: CDR1 SGHTA and CDR2 FQGTGA. Trimming at V came to 6 bases and at J to 2 bases, leaving 6 bases not matched to a gene. CDR3 in DNA: TGTGCCAGCAGTAGGACAGGACGTAACACCGGGGAGCTGTTTTTT. Translating gives CASSRTGRNTGELFF.